Included here is one T cell receptor beta chain sequence, with context. The specificity of this receptor is unknown. Per-base qualities were not stored, and no clone one base away is much larger. This record comes from a study of blood T cell repertoires in COVID-19 (dated by TCRdb to 2018 to 2020). Regarding the research as a whole: Samples covering the acute and convalescent phases of COVID-19 were provided by collaborators in the United States, Italy and Spain. The material from the prospective study consisted of cDNA or gDNA derived from T cells, B-cell-depleted T cells, or PBMCs. The dataset comprised deeply sampled blood TCRbeta repertoires from subjects exposed to, actively infected with, or recovered from COVID-19. The repertoires were released in a freely available public database intended as a resource for research on the immune response to SARS-CoV-2. The samples were drawn from two sources: the first 160 participants of the ongoing ImmuneRACE study, and fewer than 1,500 subjects contributed by 6 global collaborators. A de-identified subject ID, COVID-19 status, age in years and sex were almost always included in the sample metadata. Where HLA class I and class II types were available, the types were taken from metadata supplied by the sample provider, not from assay-based typing. Overall study outcomes, separate from this receptor: The quantity of clinical and demographic metadata differed by source and by participant and was supplied without curation.

TCRbeta CDR3 regions were amplified from genomic DNA by means of the immunoSEQ Assay, a bias-controlled multiplex PCR. The authors' analysis ran thus. Within the assay, amplification of reference gene primers was used to estimate how many nucleated cells each sample contained. To quantify the absolute abundance of each unique TCRbeta CDR3 rearrangement, sequence reads were collapsed and filtered. For each sample, productive Simpson clonality was calculated by taking the square root of Simpson's diversity index across productive rearrangements. This immuneACCESS table, as held by TCRdb, lists in-frame sequences with V and J called but not all clones. Of the missing ones, under half trace to an unresolved V gene in checked studies; the others have no known cause. The DNA was the basis for D and trimming; V, J and clone size are from that table. Recorded for this sample are some 150,000 clones; approximately 80% of them occurred a single time. Clones ranked in the top ten supply 8% to 9.5% of the sample.

The CDR3 has 16 amino acids, counting the end cysteine and phenylalanine. Just the 48-base CDR3 DNA is kept, in frame starting at base 1. The germline V gene specifies SGDLS as CDR1 and YYNGEE as CDR2. V is pared back by 9 bases and J by 0 bases, with 16 bases lying between the germline termini. Whole blood was collected in K2EDTA tubes by collaborating institutions according to the institutions' own protocols. For TCRbeta analysis, collaborator samples were shipped as frozen whole blood, as isolated PBMCs, or as DNA extracted from either sample type. The chain is made from TRBV9 and TRBJ2-6; TRBD1 might be the D gene, on 7 matching bases. The clonotype originates from a woman aged 55-70 years with active or convalescent COVID-19. The material sequenced was peripheral blood. The sequenced DNA is TGTGCCACTGGGGGGACAGAGCACTCTGGGGCCAACGTCCTGACTTTC. It codes for CATGGTEHSGANVLTF. The reference TRBV9 and TRBJ2-6 proteins fill in what lies around the CDR3, so the full variable domain reads DSGVTQTPKHLITATGQRVTLRCSPRSGDLSVYWYQQSLDQGLQFLIQYYNGEERAKGNILERFSAQQFPDLHSELNLSSLELGDSALYFCATGGTEHSGANVLTFGAGSRLTVL.